This is a list of T cell receptor beta chains from one sample in a study of blood T cell repertoires in COVID-19. Clones were sequenced by immunoSEQ multiplex PCR, and TCRdb holds only the in-frame ones, with some missing. The data show 70,000 to 75,000 clones, roughly nine tenths seen once. Sequenced sample: peripheral blood. These receptors originate from a human donor in a cohort sampled during active COVID-19. Each CDR3 is given with its conserved first and last residue. The D gene is left open where the match is weak. Clone size is not always given. Where it is, it says once, few, many or a class for expanded clones.

-,TRBJ1-2,once,13,TRBV6-4,TGTGCCAGCAGTGAAGCAGGGCCCTATGGCTACACCTTC,CASSEAGPYGYTF
TRBD2,TRBJ2-2,-,14,TRBV27,TGTGCCACCCGACTAGCGGGAGATGCGGGGGAGCTGTTTTTT,CATRLAGDAGELFF
TRBD1,TRBJ1-5,-,13,TRBV2,TGTGCCGGAAAAACAGGGGTCAATCAGCCCCAGCATTTT,CAGKTGVNQPQHF
TRBD1,TRBJ2-5,-,14,TRBV24-1,TGTGCCACCAGTGATTTGACGGTTCAGGGGGCCCAGTACTTC,CATSDLTVQGAQYF
-,TRBJ1-2,-,18,TRBV7-9,TGTGCCAGCAGCTTAGCAATTGGTCAGGGTTCATCCAACTATGGCTACACCTTC,CASSLAIGQGSSNYGYTF
-,TRBJ2-7,once,16,TRBV7-9,TGTGCCAGCAGGATAAACTTTCCGCCTCGCCCATACGAGCAGTACTTC,CASRINFPPRPYEQYF
TRBD1,TRBJ1-4,once,18,TRBV4-3,TGCGCCAGCAGCCAGATCCCCGTTCACAGGGGCAGAAATGAAAAACTGTTTTTT,CASSQIPVHRGRNEKLFF
TRBD1,TRBJ1-3,-,15,TRBV28,TGTGCCAGCAGTGGACAGGGGGTGTCTGGAAACACCATATATTTT,CASSGQGVSGNTIYF
TRBD2,TRBJ2-1,-,13,TRBV12-5,TGTGCTAGTCGACTAGCGGGAGGCAATGAGCAGTTCTTC,CASRLAGGNEQFF
TRBD1,TRBJ2-1,-,15,TRBV5-4,TGTGCCAGCAGCTGGGAAACAGGGGCCTACAATGAGCAGTTCTTC,CASSWETGAYNEQFF
TRBD2,TRBJ2-1,-,14,TRBV6-2/TRBV6-3,TGTGCCAGCAGTTCAACTAGCGGGAGGGATGAGCAGTTCTTC,CASSSTSGRDEQFF
-,TRBJ1-3,-,16,TRBV19,TGTGCCAGTAGTATGGAAGGCGGATACTCTGGAAACACCATATATTTT,CASSMEGGYSGNTIYF
TRBD1,TRBJ1-1,-,15,TRBV19,TGTGCCAGTAGTAGGGGGACAGGGTTGAACACTGAAGCTTTCTTT,CASSRGTGLNTEAFF
TRBD2,TRBJ2-1,-,18,TRBV7-9,TGTGCCAGCAGCTTAGCGACCCTAGCGGGAGGGAAGGTGAATGAGCAGTTCTTC,CASSLATLAGGKVNEQFF
TRBD1,TRBJ2-5,-,15,TRBV6-5,TGTGCCAGCAGTCCCGTTCGGACAGGGTGGGAGACCCAGTACTTC,CASSPVRTGWETQYF
TRBD2,TRBJ2-7,-,16,TRBV3-1/TRBV3-2,TGTGCCAGCAGCCAAGTGAGGGCTAGCGGGAGATACGAGCAGTACTTC,CASSQVRASGRYEQYF
-,TRBJ2-7,-,15,TRBV7-2,TGTGCCAGCAGCCTGAGAGGGACAAAAGCCTACGAGCAGTACTTC,CASSLRGTKAYEQYF
-,TRBJ2-7,-,11,TRBV6-6,TGTGCCAGCAGTTACTCCGGCGAGCAGTACTTC,CASSYSGEQYF
-,TRBJ2-7,-,16,TRBV5-6,TGTGCCAGCAGCTTCGGTGGGGGGTCATTTCTTTACGAGCAGTACTTC,CASSFGGGSFLYEQYF
TRBD2,TRBJ2-2,-,17,TRBV7-3,TGTGCCAGCAGCCCAAGGGCTAGCGGGATATCCACCGGGGAGCTGTTTTTT,CASSPRASGISTGELFF
TRBD2,TRBJ2-3,-,13,TRBV27,TGTGCCAGCAAGCGGGGGGACACAGATACGCAGTATTTT,CASKRGDTDTQYF
TRBD1,TRBJ2-7,-,14,TRBV4-3,TGCGCCAGCAGCCCAAGACAGGGGGCTCGGGAGCAGTACTTC,CASSPRQGAREQYF
TRBD2,TRBJ2-1,-,16,TRBV28,TGTGCCAGCAGTTTGGGCGGGAGGAGCTCCTACAATGAGCAGTTCTTC,CASSLGGRSSYNEQFF
-,TRBJ2-5,-,13,TRBV28,TGTGCCAGCAGTTTATCCGTACGGGAGACCCAGTACTTC,CASSLSVRETQYF
-,TRBJ2-3,-,14,TRBV24-1,TGTGCCACCGGAGGCTACAGGGACGCAGATACGCAGTATTTT,CATGGYRDADTQYF
-,TRBJ2-6,-,16,TRBV19,TGTGCCAGTAGTGAATACTGGTTAAGCGGGGCCAACGTCCTGACTTTC,CASSEYWLSGANVLTF
-,TRBJ1-1,once,10,TRBV12-3/TRBV12-4,TGTGCCAGCAGTTACCCCGGAGCTTTCTTT,CASSYPGAFF
-,TRBJ2-3,-,13,TRBV9,TGTGCCAGCAGCGTAGGGGGGGCAGATACGCAGTATTTT,CASSVGGADTQYF
-,TRBJ2-7,-,14,TRBV18,TGTGCCAGCTCACCACCCCTAGGATCCTACGAGCAGTACTTC,CASSPPLGSYEQYF
TRBD2,TRBJ2-3,-,16,TRBV7-2,TGTGCCAGCAGCTTACGTCTAGCGGGAATCACAGATACGCAGTATTTT,CASSLRLAGITDTQYF
TRBD1,TRBJ1-1,-,13,TRBV27,TGTGCCAGCAGTGACGACAGGGACACTGAAGCTTTCTTT,CASSDDRDTEAFF
-,TRBJ2-7,-,12,TRBV11-2,TGTGCCAGCAGCTTAGCAGGCTACGAGCAGTACTTC,CASSLAGYEQYF
-,TRBJ1-4,once,13,TRBV2,TGTGCCAGCAGGGGCACAACTAATGAAAAACTGTTTTTT,CASRGTTNEKLFF
TRBD2,TRBJ2-1,-,15,TRBV19,TGTGCCAGTAATGTCGGGACTACTGGCTACAATGAGCAGTTCTTC,CASNVGTTGYNEQFF
-,TRBJ1-3,-,16,TRBV2,TGTGCCAGTCCCTCAACAGGGACCAGCTCTGGAAACACCATATATTTT,CASPSTGTSSGNTIYF
-,TRBJ1-2,-,15,TRBV6-5,TGTGCCAGCAGTTACTCCCCAGGAGGGGCCGTGGGCTACACCTTC,CASSYSPGGAVGYTF